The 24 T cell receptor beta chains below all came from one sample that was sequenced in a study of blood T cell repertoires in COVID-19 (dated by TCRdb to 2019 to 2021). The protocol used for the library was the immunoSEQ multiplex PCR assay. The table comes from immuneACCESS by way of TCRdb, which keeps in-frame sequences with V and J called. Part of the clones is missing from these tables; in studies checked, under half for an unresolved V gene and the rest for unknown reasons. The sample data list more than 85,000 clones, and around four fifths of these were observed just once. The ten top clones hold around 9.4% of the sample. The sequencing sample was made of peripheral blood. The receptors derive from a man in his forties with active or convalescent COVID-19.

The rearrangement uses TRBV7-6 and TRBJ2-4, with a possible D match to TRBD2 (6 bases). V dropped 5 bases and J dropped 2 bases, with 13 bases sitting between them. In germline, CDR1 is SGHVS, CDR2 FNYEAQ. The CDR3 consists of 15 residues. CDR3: CASSRGIQTKNIQYF. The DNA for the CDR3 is TGTGCCAGCAGCCGGGGGATACAAACCAAAAACATTCAGTACTTC.

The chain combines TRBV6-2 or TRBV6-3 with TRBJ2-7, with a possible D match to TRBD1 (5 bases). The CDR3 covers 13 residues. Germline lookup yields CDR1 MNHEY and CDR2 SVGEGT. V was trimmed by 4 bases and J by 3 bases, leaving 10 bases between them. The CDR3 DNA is TGTGCCAGCAGTTCAGGACAAGTCTACGAGCAGTACTTC. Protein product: CASSSGQVYEQYF.

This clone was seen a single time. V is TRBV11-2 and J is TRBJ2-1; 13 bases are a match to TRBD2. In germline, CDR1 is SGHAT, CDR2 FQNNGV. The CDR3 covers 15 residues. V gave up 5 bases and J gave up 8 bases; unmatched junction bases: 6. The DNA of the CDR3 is TGTGCCAGCAGCCCTACTAGCGGGGGGGCCGATGAGCAGTTCTTC. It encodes CASSPTSGGADEQFF.

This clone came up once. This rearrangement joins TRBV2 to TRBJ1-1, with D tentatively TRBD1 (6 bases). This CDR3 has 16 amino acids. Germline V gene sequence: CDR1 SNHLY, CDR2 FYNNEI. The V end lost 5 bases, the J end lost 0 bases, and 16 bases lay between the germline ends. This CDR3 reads CASSFSGALMNTEAFF. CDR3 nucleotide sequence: TGTGCCAGCAGTTTCTCAGGGGCCCTCATGAACACTGAAGCTTTCTTT.

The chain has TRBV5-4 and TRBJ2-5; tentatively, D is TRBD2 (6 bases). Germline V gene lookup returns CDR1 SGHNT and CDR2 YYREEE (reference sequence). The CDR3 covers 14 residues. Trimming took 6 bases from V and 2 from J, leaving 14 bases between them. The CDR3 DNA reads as TGTGCCAGCACCCTGGCGAGCGGGCAAGAGACCCAGTACTTC. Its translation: CASTLASGQETQYF.

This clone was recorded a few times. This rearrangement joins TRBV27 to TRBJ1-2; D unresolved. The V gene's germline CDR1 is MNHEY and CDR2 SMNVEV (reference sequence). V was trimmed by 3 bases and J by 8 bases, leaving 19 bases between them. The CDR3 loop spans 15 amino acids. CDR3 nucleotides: TGTGCCAGCAGTTTCCGGGGAATGGCTCGGGAGGGCTACACCTTC. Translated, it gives CASSFRGMAREGYTF.

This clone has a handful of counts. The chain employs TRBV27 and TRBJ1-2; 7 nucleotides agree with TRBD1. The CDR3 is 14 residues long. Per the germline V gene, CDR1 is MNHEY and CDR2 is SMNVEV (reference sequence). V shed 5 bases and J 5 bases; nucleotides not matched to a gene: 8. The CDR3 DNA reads TGTGCCAGCAGTCCCCGGGACAGTTATTATGGCTACACCTTC. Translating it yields CASSPRDSYYGYTF.

This CDR3 reads CASSADNWDGYTF. The CDR3 nucleotides are TGTGCCAGCAGCGCGGACAACTGGGATGGCTACACCTTC. The V call is TRBV9, the J call TRBJ1-2; a weak D match, TRBD1 (5 bases). This CDR3 is built from 13 residues. The ends were cut back, 3 bases at V and 6 bases at J, with 12 bases in the middle. Germline V gene lookup returns CDR1 SGDLS and CDR2 YYNGEE.

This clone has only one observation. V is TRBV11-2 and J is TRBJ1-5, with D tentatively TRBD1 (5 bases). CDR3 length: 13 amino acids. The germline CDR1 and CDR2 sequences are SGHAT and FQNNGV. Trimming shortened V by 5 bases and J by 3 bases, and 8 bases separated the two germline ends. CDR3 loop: CASSPRVNQPQHF. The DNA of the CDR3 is TGTGCCAGCAGCCCCAGGGTCAATCAGCCCCAGCATTTT.

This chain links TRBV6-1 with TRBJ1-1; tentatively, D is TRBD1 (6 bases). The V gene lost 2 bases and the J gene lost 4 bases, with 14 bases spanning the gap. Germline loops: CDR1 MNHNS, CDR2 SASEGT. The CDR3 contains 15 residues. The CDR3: CASSEKTRGGTEAFF. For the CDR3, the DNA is TGTGCCAGCAGTGAAAAGACCCGAGGGGGCACTGAAGCTTTCTTT.

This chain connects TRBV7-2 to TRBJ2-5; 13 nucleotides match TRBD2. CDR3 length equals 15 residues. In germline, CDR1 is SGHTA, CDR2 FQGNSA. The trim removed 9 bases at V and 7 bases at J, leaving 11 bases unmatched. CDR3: CASGTSGTAGMTQYF. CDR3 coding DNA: TGTGCCAGTGGGACTAGCGGGACTGCCGGTATGACCCAGTACTTC.

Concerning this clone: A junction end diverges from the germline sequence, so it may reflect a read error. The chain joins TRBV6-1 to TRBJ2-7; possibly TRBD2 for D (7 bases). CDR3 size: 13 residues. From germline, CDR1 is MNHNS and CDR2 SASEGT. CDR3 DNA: TGTGCCAGCACTGAATGGGGGGGCCACGAGCAGTACTTC. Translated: CASTEWGGHEQYF.

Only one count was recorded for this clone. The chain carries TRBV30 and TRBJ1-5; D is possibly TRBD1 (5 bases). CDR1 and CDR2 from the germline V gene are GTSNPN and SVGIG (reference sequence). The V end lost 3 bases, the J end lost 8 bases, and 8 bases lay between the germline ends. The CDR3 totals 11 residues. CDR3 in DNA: TGTGCCTGGAGCTCGGGGGAGCCCCAGCATTTT. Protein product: CAWSSGEPQHF.

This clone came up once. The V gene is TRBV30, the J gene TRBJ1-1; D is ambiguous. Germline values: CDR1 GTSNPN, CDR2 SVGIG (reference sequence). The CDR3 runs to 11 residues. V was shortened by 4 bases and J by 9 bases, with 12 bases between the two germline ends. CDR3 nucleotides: TGTGCCTGGAAAGTCGGGGAAAAAGCTTTCTTT. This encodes CAWKVGEKAFF.

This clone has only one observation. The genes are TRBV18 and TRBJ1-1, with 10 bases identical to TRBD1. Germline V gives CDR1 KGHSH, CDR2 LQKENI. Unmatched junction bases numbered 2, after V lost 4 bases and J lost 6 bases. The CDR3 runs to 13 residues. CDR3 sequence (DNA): TGTGCCAGCTCACAGGACAGGGGGGCTGAAGCTTTCTTT. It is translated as CASSQDRGAEAFF.

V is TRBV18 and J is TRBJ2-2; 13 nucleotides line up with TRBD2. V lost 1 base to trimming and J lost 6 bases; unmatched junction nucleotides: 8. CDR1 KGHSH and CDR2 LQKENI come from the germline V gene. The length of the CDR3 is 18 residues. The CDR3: CASSPRVTSGGQAGELFF. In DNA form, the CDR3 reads TGTGCCAGCTCACCACGAGTGACTAGCGGGGGGCAGGCCGGGGAGCTGTTTTTT.

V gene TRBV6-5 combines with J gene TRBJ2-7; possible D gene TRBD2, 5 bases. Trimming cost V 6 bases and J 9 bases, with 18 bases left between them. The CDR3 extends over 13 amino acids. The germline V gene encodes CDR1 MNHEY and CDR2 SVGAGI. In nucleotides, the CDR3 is TGTGCCAGCAGCCGAGGCGGGCTCGGCGGGCAGTACTTC. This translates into CASSRGGLGGQYF.

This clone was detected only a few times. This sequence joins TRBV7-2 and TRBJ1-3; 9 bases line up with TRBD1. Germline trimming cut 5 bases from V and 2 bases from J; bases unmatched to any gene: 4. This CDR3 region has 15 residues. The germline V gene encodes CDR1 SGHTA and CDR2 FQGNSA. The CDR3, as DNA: TGTGCCAGCAGCCCCCGGGACAGGGCTGGAAACACCATATATTTT. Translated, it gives CASSPRDRAGNTIYF.

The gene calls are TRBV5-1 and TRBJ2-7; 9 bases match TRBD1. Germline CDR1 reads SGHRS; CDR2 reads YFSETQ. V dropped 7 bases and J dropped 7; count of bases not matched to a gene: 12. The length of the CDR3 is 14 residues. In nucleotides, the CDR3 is TGCGCCAGCGGCCGGACAGGGGCGTCCTGGGAGCAGTACTTC. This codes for CASGRTGASWEQYF.

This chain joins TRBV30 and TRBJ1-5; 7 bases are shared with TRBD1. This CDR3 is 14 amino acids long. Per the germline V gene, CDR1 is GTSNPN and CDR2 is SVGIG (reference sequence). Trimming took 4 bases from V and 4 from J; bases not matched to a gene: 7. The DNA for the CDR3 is TGTGCCTGGACCGCCGGGACAGCAAATCAGCCCCAGCATTTT. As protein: CAWTAGTANQPQHF.

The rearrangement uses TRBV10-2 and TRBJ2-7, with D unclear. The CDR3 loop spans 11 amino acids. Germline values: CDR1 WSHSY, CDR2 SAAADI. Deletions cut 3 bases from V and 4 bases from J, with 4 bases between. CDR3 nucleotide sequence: TGCGCCAGCAGTGAATTATACGAGCAGTACTTC. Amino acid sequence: CASSELYEQYF.

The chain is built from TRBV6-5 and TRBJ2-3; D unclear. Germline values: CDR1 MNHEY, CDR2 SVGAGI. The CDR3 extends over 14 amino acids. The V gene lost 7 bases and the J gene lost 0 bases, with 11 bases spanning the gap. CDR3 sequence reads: CASNLGGSTDTQYF. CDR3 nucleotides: TGTGCCAGCAACTTAGGCGGTAGCACAGATACGCAGTATTTT.

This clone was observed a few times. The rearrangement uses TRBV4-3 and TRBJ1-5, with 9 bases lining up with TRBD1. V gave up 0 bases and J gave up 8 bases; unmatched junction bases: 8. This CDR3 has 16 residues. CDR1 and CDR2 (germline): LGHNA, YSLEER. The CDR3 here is CASSQDWDRENKPQHF. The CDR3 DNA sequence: TGCGCCAGCAGCCAAGACTGGGACAGGGAGAACAAGCCCCAGCATTTT.

The CDR3 loop is CAISAGTEPNEKLFF. The CDR3 bases are TGTGCCATCAGTGCCGGGACAGAGCCTAATGAAAAACTGTTTTTT. The V and J genes are TRBV10-3 and TRBJ1-4; 7 bases line up with TRBD1. Losses at the gene ends were 4 bases for V and 3 bases for J; bases not matched to a gene: 5. Germline V CDR1 and CDR2: ENHRY, SYGVKD. This CDR3 has 15 residues.